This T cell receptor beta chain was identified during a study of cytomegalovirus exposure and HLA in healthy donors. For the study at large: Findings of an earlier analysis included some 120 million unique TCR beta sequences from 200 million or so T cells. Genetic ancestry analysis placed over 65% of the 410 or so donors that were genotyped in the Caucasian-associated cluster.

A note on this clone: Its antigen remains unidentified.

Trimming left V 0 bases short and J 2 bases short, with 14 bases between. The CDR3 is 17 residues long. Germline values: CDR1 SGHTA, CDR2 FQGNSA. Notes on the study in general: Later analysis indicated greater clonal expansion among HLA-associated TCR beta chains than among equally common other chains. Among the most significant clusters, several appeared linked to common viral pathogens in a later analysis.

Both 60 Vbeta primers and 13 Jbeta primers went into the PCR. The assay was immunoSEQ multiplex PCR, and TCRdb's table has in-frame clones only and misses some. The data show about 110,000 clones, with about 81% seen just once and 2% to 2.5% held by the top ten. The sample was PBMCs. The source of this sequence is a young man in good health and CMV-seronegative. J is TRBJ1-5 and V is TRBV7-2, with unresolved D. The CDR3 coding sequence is TGTGCCAGCAGCTTAGCCCCAATAAACGAGGGCAATCAGCCCCAGCATTTT. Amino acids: CASSLAPINEGNQPQHF.